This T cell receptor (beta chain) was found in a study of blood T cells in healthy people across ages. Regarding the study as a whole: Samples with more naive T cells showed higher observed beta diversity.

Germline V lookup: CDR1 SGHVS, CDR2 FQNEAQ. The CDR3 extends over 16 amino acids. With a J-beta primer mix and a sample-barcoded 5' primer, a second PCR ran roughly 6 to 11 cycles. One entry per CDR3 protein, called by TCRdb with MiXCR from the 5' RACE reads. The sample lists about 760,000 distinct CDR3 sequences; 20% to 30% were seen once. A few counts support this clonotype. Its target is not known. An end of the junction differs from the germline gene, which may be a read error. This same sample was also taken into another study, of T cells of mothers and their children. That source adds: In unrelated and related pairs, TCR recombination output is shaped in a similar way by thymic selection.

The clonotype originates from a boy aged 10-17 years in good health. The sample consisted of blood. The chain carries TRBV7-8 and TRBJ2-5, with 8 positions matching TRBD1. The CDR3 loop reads CANSSFPGQAEETQYF. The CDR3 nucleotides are TGTGCCAACAGCTCCTTTCCGGGACAGGCCGAAGAGACCCAGTACTTC.